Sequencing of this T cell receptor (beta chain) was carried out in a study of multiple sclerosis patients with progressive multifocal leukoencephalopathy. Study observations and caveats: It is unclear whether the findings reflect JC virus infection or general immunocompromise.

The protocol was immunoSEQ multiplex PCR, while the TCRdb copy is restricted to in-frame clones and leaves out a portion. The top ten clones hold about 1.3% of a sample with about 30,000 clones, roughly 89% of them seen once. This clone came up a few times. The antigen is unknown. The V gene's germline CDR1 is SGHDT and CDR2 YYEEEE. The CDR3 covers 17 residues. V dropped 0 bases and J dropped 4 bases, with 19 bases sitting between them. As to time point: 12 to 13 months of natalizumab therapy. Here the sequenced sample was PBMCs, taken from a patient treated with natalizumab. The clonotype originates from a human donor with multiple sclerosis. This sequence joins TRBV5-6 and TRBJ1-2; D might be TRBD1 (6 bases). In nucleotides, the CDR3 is TGTGCCAGCAGCTTGGAGGACAGCCCCATAGACACCTATGGCTACACCTTC. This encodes CASSLEDSPIDTYGYTF.